The 2 T cell receptor beta chains presented below share a single source sample, sequenced in a study of shared clonotypes between healthy human individuals. CD45RO-negative, CCR7-positively selected cells formed the naive CD8 fraction, excluding terminally differentiated effector memory CD45RA+ cells. TCRdb keeps only in-frame clones here, not all; method: immunoSEQ multiplex PCR. The profile shows around 2,000,000 clones, approximately 94% of them singletons. What was sequenced was naive CD8+ T cells sorted from blood. These receptors came from a young man in good health.

The rearrangement joins TRBV6-1 to TRBJ2-7; 8 bases agree with TRBD1. Germline CDR1 reads MNHNS; CDR2 reads SASEGT. V trimming: 3 bases; J trimming: 1 base; junction bases outside the gene matches: 11. CDR3 length: 17 amino acids. CDR3 sequence (DNA): TGTGCCAGCAGTGAGGGGTCAGGGGGCTTGCGGTCCTACGAGCAGTACTTC. Encoded protein: CASSEGSGGLRSYEQYF.

As to this clone: One end of the junction fails to match germline, which may point to a read error. V and J are TRBV13 and TRBJ2-7; tentative D call: TRBD2 (5 bases). The germline V gene has CDR1 PRHDT and CDR2 FYEKMQ (reference sequence). The CDR3 is 14 amino acids. CDR3 sequence: CASSIGLPEDEQYF. The CDR3 nucleotides read TGTGCCAGCAGCATAGGACTCCCTGAGGACGAGCAGTACTTC.